Sequencing of this TCR beta chain was carried out in a study of blood T cell repertoires in COVID-19. The germline V gene encodes CDR1 SNHLY and CDR2 FYNNEI. This CDR3 contains 17 residues. V was clipped by 4 bases and J by 0 bases; unmatched bases: 11. Methods used by the authors: Reference gene primer amplification in the assay estimated nucleated cell counts. The repertoire was sequenced with immunoSEQ multiplex PCR; TCRdb's copy has only in-frame clones and lacks some. From that table come the V and J calls and clone size; the DNA was used to work out D and trimming. The sample yields 40,000 to 50,000 clones, 80% to 90% seen once.

The sample consisted of peripheral blood. The TCR sequence derives from a young man with active or convalescent COVID-19. The chain combines TRBV2 with TRBJ1-1; TRBD1 agrees at 7 bases. In DNA, the CDR3 is TGTGCCAGCAGTGGAGACAGGGCCCGGGTGTTGAACACTGAAGCTTTCTTT. Its translation is CASSGDRARVLNTEAFF. Full variable domain (outside the CDR3, taken from reference TRBV2 and TRBJ1-1): EPEVTQTPSHQVTQMGQEVILRCVPISNHLYFYWYRQILGQKVEFLVSFYNNEISEKSEIFDDQFSVERPDGSNFTLKIRSTKLEDSAMYFCASSGDRARVLNTEAFFGQGTRLTVV.